This TCR beta chain appears in the sequencing data of a study of shared clonotypes between healthy human individuals. Study summary: Researchers assigned three CD4 naive, three CD4 memory, two CD8 naive and one CD8 memory plate to each donor.

Measured with immunoSEQ multiplex PCR; TCRdb has only the in-frame clones, and not every one. The repertoire holds 950,000 to 1,100,000 clones, more than 60% seen once, with approximately 1.5% in the top ten. CDR1 and CDR2 (germline): SGHVS, FQNEAQ. J was trimmed by 0 bases and V by 4 bases; bases with no gene match: 7. The CDR3 is 18 amino acids. The chain uses TRBV7-8 and TRBJ1-5; TRBD1 aligns across 12 bases. Material: memory CD4+ T cells sorted from blood. Subset: CD45RA-negative fraction. The receptor was derived from a man younger than 35 in good health. This chain's CDR3 is CASSSGQGAYYSNQPQHF. Written as DNA, the CDR3 is TGTGCCAGCAGCTCGGGACAGGGGGCCTACTATAGCAATCAGCCCCAGCATTTT.